This T cell receptor (beta chain) was observed in a study of blood T cell repertoires in COVID-19. In the original workflow: Scientists estimated how many nucleated cells there were by amplifying reference gene primers. Repertoires were generated with immunoSEQ multiplex PCR, while TCRdb's copy carries only in-frame clones and drops some. V, J and clone size derive from that table, while D and trimming were established from the DNA sequence. Among more than 100,000 clones listed, about 88% were seen once. Participant age was roughly 18 to 95 years, and participants resided in 24 US areas. The V and J ends lost 4 bases and 2 bases respectively, with 5 bases between them. Germline assignment: CDR1 LGHDT and CDR2 YNNKEL (reference sequence). CDR3 size: 12 residues.

This rearrangement joins TRBV3-1 (or the pseudogene TRBV3-2) to TRBJ1-2, with unresolved D. This TCR was recovered from a man aged 35 to 55 with acute COVID-19. The sequenced material came from PBMCs or T cells enriched from blood (not recorded which). CDR3 coding DNA: TGTGCCAGCAGCCCCGGGAACTATGGCTACACCTTC. This encodes CASSPGNYGYTF.